This T cell receptor beta chain was identified in a study of technical replicates of blood from a handful of donors. TCRdb's table, derived via immunoSEQ multiplex PCR, lists solely in-frame clones and lacks some. The data contain 95,000 to 100,000 clones, around 96% of them seen just once; the ten biggest clones take up 0.2% to 0.25%. The germline V gene has CDR1 SGDLS and CDR2 YYNGEE. V gave up 0 bases and J gave up 7 bases, with 14 bases separating them. The CDR3 covers 15 residues. Material: T cells isolated from PBMCs. This receptor was obtained from a human donor in good health. The chain joins TRBV9 to TRBJ2-1; perhaps TRBD2 as D (7 bases). CDR3 sequence (DNA): TGTGCCAGCAGCGTAGGAGGGGGGGCGGGGAATGAGCAGTTCTTC. Translation: CASSVGGGAGNEQFF. The full variable domain, its missing parts supplied by reference TRBV9 and TRBJ2-1, is DSGVTQTPKHLITATGQRVTLRCSPRSGDLSVYWYQQSLDQGLQFLIQYYNGEERAKGNILERFSAQQFPDLHSELNLSSLELGDSALYFCASSVGGGAGNEQFFGPGTRLTVL.